This T cell receptor (beta chain) was sequenced in a study of beta chain features in type 1 diabetes. Regarding the study as a whole: In every one of the four CD4+ subsets, TCRB CDR3s were moderately but significantly shorter in Type 1 diabetes patients.

The germline gives CDR1 GTSNPN, CDR2 SVGIG (reference sequence). The CDR3 totals 16 residues. Deletions cut 1 base from V and 0 bases from J, with 10 bases between. On this clone: Its specificity is not known.

Since all of the isolated RNA was reverse transcribed, expressed TCRB transcripts were what got sequenced. The assay was immunoSEQ multiplex PCR, and TCRdb's table has in-frame clones only and misses some. The sample shows 680,000 or so clones, about 16% of them seen only once. Source material: naive CD4+ T cells from blood. The sequence was collected from a man aged 18 to 30 in good health. The chain uses TRBV30 and TRBJ2-6, with TRBD1 as a possible D gene (6 bases). CDR3 sequence: CAWSEAGVSGANVLTF. As DNA, the CDR3 is TGTGCCTGGAGTGAGGCAGGGGTCTCTGGGGCCAACGTCCTGACTTTC.